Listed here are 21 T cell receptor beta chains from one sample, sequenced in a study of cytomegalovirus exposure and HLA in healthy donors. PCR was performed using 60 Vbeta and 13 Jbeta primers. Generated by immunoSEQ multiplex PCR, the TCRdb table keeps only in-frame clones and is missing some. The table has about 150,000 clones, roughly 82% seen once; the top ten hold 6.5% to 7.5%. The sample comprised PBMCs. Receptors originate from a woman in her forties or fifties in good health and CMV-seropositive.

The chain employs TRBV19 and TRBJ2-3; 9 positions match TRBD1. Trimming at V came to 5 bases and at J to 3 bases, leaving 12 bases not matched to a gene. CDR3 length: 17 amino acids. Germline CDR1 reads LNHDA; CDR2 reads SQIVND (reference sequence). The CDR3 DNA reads TGTGCCAGTAGTCCGCGGACAGGGGACAGGAGTACAGATACGCAGTATTTT. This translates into CASSPRTGDRSTDTQYF. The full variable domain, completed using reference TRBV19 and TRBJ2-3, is DGGITQSPKYLFRKEGQNVTLSCEQNLNHDAMYWYRQDPGQGLRLIYYSQIVNDFQKGDIAEGYSVSREKKESFPLTVTSAQKNPTAFYLCASSPRTGDRSTDTQYFGPGTRLTVL.

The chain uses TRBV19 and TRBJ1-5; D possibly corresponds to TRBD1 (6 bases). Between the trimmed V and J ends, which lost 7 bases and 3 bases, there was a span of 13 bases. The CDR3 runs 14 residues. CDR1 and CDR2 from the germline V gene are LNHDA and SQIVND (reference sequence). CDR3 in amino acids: CASTAGDPNQPQHF. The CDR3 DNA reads TGTGCCAGTACCGCAGGGGATCCCAATCAGCCCCAGCATTTT.

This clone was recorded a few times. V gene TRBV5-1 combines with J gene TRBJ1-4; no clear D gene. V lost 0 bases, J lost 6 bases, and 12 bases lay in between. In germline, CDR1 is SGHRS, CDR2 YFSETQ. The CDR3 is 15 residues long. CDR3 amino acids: CASSLDADGYEKLFF. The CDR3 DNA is TGCGCCAGCAGCTTGGATGCCGACGGGTATGAAAAACTGTTTTTT.

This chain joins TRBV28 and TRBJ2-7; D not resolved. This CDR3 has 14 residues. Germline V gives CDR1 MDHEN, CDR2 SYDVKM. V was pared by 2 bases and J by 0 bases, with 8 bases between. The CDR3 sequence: CASSLAVPSYEQYF. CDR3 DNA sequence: TGTGCCAGCAGTTTAGCGGTGCCCTCCTACGAGCAGTACTTC.

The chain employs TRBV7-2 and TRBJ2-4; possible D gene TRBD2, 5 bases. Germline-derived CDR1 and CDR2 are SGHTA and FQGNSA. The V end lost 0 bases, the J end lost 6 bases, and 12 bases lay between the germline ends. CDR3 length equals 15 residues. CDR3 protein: CASSLAPGGRNIQYF. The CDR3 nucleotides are TGTGCCAGCAGCTTAGCGCCTGGAGGAAGAAACATTCAGTACTTC.

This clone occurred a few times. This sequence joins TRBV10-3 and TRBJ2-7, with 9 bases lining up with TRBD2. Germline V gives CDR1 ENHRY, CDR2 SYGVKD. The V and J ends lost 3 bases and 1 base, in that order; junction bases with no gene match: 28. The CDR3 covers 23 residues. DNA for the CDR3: TGTGCCATCAGTGATCCGAGCCAAGAGAGGGGGCCCGAGACTAGCGGACAGTCCTACGAGCAGTACTTC. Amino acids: CAISDPSQERGPETSGQSYEQYF.

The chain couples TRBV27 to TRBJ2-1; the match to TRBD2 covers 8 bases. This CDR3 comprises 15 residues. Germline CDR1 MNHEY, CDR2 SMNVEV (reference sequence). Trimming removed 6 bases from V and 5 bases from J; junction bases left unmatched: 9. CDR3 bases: TGTGCCAGCAGACGACCGGGACTAGGCGACAATGAGCAGTTCTTC. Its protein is CASRRPGLGDNEQFF.

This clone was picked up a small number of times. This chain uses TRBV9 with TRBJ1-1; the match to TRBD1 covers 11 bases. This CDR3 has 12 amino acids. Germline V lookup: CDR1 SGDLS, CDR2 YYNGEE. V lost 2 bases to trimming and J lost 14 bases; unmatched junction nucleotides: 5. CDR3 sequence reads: CASSVGQGEKFF. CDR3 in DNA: TGTGCCAGCAGCGTGGGACAGGGGGAGAAATTCTTT.

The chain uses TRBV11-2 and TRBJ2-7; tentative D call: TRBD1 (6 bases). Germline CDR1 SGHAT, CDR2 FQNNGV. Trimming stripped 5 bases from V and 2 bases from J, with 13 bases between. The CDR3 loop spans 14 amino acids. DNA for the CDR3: TGTGCCAGCAGCACAAACAGGGTCCCCTACGAGCAGTACTTC. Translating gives CASSTNRVPYEQYF.

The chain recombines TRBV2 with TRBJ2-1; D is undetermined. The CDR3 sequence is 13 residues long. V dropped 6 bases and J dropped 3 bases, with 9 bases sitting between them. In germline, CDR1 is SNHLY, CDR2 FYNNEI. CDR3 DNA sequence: TGTGCCAGCAGCTTTACAAGCTACAATGAGCAGTTCTTC. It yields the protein CASSFTSYNEQFF.

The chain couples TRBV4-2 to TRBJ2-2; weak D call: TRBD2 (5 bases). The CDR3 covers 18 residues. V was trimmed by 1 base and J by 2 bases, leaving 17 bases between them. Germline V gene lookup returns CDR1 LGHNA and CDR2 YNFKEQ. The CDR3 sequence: CASSQGGRADINTGELFF. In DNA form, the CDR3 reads TGTGCCAGCAGCCAAGGCGGGCGAGCGGATATAAACACCGGGGAGCTGTTTTTT.

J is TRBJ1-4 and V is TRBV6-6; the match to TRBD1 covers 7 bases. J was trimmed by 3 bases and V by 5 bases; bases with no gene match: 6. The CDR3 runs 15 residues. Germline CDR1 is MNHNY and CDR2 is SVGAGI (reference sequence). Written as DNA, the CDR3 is TGTGCCAGCAGTAAAACAGGGGCCTCTAATGAAAAACTGTTTTTT. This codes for CASSKTGASNEKLFF.

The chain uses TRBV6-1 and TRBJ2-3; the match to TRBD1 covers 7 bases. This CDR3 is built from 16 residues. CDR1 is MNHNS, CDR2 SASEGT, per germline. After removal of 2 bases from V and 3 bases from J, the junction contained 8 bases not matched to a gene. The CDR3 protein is CASSEMIRQGTDTQYF. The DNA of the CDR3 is TGTGCCAGCAGTGAAATGATTCGACAGGGTACAGATACGCAGTATTTT.

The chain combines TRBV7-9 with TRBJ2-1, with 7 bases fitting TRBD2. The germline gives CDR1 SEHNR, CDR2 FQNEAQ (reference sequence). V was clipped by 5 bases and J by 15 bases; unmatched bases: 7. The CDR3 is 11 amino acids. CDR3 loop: CASSPGLDSFF. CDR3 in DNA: TGTGCCAGCAGCCCCGGACTAGACTCGTTCTTC.

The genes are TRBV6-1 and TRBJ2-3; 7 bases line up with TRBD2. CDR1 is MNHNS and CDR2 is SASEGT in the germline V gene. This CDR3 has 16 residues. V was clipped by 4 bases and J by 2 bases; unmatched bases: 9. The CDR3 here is CASSVRGRGTTDTQYF. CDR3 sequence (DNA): TGTGCCAGCAGTGTCCGAGGGCGGGGGACCACAGATACGCAGTATTTT.

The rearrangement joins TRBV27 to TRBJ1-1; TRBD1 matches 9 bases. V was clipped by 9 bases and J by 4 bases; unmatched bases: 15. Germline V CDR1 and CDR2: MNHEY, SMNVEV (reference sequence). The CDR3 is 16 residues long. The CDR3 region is CASHYTRTGGFTEAFF. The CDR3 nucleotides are TGTGCCAGTCACTACACGCGTACAGGGGGCTTCACTGAAGCTTTCTTT.

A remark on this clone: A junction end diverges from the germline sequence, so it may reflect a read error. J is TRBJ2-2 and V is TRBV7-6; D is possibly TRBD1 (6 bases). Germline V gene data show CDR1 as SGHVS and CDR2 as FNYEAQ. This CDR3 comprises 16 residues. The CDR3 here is CASSLDWQGSTGEPFF. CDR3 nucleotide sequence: TGTGCCAGCAGCTTAGATTGGCAGGGGAGCACCGGGGAGCCGTTTTTT. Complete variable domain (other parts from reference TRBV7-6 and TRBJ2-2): GAGVSQSPRYKVTKRGQDVALRCDPISGHVSLYWYRQALGQGPEFLTYFNYEAQQDKSGLPNDRFSAERPEGSISTLTIQRTEQRDSAMYRCASSLDWQGSTGEPFFGEGSRLTVL.

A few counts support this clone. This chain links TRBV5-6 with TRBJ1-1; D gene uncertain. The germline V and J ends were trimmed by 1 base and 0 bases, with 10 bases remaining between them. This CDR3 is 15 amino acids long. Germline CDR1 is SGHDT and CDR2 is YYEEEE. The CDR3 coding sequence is TGTGCCAGCAGCTTGAGGCGGCTCATGAACACTGAAGCTTTCTTT. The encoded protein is CASSLRRLMNTEAFF.

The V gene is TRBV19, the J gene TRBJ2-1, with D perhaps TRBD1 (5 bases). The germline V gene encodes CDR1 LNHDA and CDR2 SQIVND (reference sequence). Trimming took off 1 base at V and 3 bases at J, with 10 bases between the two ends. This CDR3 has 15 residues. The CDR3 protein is CASSIGQFLYNEQFF. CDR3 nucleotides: TGTGCCAGTAGTATAGGACAGTTTCTCTACAATGAGCAGTTCTTC.

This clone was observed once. CDR3 loop: CSASPGYGYTF. The CDR3 region has the DNA TGCAGTGCTAGTCCGGGCTATGGCTACACCTTC. V is TRBV20-1 and J is TRBJ1-2, with D unclear. V gave up 3 bases and J gave up 4 bases, with 6 bases separating them. Per the germline V gene, CDR1 is DFQATT and CDR2 is SNEGSKA (reference sequence). The CDR3 sequence is 11 residues long.

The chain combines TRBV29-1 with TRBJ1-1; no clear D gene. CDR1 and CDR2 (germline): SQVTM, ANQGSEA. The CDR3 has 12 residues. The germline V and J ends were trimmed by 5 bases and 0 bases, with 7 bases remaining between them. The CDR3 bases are TGCAGCGTTCGGCGGATGAACACTGAAGCTTTCTTT. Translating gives CSVRRMNTEAFF. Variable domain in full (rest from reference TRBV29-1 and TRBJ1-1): SAVISQKPSRDICQRGTSLTIQCQVDSQVTMMFWYRQQPGQSLTLIATANQGSEATYESGFVIDKFPISRPNLTFSTLTVSNMSPEDSSIYLCSVRRMNTEAFFGQGTRLTVV.